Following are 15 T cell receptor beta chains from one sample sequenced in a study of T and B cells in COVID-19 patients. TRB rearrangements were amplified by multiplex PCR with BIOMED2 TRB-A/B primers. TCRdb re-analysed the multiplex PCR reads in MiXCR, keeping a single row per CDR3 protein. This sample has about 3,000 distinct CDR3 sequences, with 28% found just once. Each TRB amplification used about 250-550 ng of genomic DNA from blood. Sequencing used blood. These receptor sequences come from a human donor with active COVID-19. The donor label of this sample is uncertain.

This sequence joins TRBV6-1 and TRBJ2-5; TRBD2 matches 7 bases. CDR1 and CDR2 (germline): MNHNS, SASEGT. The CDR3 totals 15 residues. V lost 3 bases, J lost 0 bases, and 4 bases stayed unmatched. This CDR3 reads CASSERGGYQETQYF. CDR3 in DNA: TGTGCCAGCAGTGAGAGGGGAGGGTACCAAGAGACCCAGTACTTC.

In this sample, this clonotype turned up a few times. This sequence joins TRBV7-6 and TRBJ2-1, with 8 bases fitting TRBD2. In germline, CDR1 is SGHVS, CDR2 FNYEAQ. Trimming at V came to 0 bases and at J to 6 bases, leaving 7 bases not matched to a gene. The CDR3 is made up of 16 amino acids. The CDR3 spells CASSLATGGPTNEQFF. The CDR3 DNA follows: TGTGCCAGCAGCTTAGCCACGGGGGGGCCTACCAATGAGCAGTTCTTC.

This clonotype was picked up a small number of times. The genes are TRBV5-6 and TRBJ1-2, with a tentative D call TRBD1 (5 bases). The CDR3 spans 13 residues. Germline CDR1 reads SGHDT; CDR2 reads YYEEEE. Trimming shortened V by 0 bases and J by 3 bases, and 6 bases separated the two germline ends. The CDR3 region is CASSLAGDYGYTF. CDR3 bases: TGTGCCAGCAGCTTGGCGGGGGACTATGGCTACACCTTC.

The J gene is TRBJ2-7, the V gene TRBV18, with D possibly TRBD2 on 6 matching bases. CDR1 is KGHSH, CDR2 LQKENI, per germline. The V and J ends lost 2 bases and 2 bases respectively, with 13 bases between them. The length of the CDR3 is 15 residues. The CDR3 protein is CASSPRTSGAYEQYF. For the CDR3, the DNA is TGTGCCAGCTCACCAAGGACGTCGGGGGCCTACGAGCAGTACTTC. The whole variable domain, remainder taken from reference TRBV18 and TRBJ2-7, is NAGVMQNPRHLVRRRGQEARLRCSPMKGHSHVYWYRQLPEEGLKFMVYLQKENIIDESGMPKERFSAEFPKEGPSILRIQQVVRGDSAAYFCASSPRTSGAYEQYFGPGTRLTVT.

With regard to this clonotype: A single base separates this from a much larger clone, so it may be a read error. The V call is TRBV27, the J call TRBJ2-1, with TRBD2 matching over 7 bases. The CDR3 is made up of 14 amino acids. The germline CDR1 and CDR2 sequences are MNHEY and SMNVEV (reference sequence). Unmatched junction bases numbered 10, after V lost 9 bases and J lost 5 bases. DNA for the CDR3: TGTGCCAGAAAAGCGGGGCTCCTCGACAATGAGCAGTTCTTC. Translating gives CARKAGLLDNEQFF.

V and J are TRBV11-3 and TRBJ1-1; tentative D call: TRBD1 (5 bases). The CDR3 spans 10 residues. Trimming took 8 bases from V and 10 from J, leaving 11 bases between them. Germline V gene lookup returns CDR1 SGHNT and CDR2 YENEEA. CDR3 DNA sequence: TGTGCCAGCCAGGGCGTGAGAGCTTTCTTT. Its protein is CASQGVRAFF.

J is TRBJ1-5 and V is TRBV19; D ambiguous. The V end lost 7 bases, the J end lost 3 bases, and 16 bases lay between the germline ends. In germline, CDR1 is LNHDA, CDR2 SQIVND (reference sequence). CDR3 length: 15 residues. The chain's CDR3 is CASTPAGWDNQPQHF. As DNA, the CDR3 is TGTGCCAGTACCCCGGCGGGGTGGGACAATCAGCCCCAGCATTTT. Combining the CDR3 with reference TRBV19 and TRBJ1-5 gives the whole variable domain DGGITQSPKYLFRKEGQNVTLSCEQNLNHDAMYWYRQDPGQGLRLIYYSQIVNDFQKGDIAEGYSVSREKKESFPLTVTSAQKNPTAFYLCASTPAGWDNQPQHFGDGTRLSIL.

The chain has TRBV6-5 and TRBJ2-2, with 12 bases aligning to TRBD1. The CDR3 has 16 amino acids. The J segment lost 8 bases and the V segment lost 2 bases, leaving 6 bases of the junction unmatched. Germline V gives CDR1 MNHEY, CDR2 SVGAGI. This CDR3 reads CASSYPGQGARGELFF. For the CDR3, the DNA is TGTGCCAGCAGTTACCCGGGACAGGGGGCCCGAGGGGAGCTGTTTTTT.

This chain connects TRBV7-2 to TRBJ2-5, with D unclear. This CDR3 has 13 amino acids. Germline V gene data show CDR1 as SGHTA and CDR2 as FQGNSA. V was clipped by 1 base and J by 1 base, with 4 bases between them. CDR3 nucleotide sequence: TGTGCCAGCAGCTTAGGTCCCCAAGAGACCCAGTACTTC. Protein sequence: CASSLGPQETQYF.

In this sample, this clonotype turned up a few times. In nucleotides, the CDR3 is TGTGCCAGCGTGCCTAGCGGGGGGGCGGTCGATGAGCAGTTCTTC. This gives the protein CASVPSGGAVDEQFF. This chain uses TRBV6-1 with TRBJ2-1; 12 positions agree with TRBD2. Germline CDR1 is MNHNS and CDR2 is SASEGT. The CDR3 length is 15 residues. Trimming removed 8 bases from V and 8 bases from J; junction bases left unmatched: 10.

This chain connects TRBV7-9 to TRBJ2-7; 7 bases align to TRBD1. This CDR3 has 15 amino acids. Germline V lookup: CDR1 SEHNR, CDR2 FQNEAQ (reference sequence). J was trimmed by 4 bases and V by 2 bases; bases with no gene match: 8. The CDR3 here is CASSLPGQPSYEQYF. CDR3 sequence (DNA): TGTGCCAGCAGCTTACCGGGACAGCCTTCGTACGAGCAGTACTTC.

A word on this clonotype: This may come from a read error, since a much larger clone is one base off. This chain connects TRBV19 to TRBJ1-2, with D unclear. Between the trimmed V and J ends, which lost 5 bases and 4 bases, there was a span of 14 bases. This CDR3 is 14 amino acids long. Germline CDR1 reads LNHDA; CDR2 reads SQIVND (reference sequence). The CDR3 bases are TGTGCCAGTAGTCAACAGTTGATGGGCTATGGCTACACCTTC. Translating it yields CASSQQLMGYGYTF.

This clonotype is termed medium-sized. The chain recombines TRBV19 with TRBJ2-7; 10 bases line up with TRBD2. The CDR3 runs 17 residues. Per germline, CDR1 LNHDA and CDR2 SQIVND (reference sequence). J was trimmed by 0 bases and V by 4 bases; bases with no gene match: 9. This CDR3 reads CASSTLAGGRSSYEQYF. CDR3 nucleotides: TGTGCCAGTAGTACCTTAGCGGGGGGTCGGAGCTCCTACGAGCAGTACTTC.

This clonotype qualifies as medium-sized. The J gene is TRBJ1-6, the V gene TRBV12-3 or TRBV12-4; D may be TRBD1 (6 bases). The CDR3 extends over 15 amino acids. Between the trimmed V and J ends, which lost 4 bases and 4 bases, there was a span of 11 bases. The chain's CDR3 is CASSSGGLYNSPLHF. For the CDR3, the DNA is TGTGCCAGCAGTTCGGGGGGCTTATATAATTCACCCCTCCACTTT.

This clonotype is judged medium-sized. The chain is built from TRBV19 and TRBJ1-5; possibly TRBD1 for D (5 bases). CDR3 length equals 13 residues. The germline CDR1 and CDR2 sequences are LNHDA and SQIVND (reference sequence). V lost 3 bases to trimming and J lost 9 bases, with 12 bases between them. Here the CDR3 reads CASSMGQRGPQHF. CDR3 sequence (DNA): TGTGCCAGTAGTATGGGGCAAAGAGGGCCCCAGCATTTT.